This section outlines one T cell receptor (beta chain) sequence together with its context. The antigen is not known. At one boundary the junction diverges from the germline segment, which might be a read error. The data derive from a study of prognosis after radiotherapy for stage I lung cancer. Study summary: With over ten men and roughly six women, the cohort's median age was 74.5 years, range about 50–85.

Regarding the study as a whole: Clone counts measured for unique TCRs fell after stereotactic body radiation therapy, median 10,088 versus 6,861.

This CDR3 contains 12 residues. CDR1 and CDR2 from the germline V gene are MNHNS and SASEGT. Genomic DNA yielded TCR beta CDR3, amplified by two-round multiplex PCR. Primers were specific to each TRBV and TRBJ gene in first-round PCR. Using its own MiXCR run on the multiplex PCR reads, TCRdb lists one record per CDR3 protein. The table records about 15,000 distinct CDR3 sequences, about 47% of them present only once. Blood was drawn (six milliliters of peripheral blood) at each of two time points. Sequencing was performed on PBMCs, taken before or after stereotactic body radiation therapy (not recorded which). The TCR was taken from a donor aged 50 or older with non-small cell lung cancer. V usage is TRBV6-1 and J usage is TRBJ2-7, with D possibly matching TRBD1 (5 bases). The CDR3 is CASILQGYEHYF. The DNA of the CDR3 is TGTGCCAGCATCCTCCAGGGTTACGAGCATTACTTC.